This T cell receptor beta chain was observed in a study of blood T cell repertoires in COVID-19. Study at large: There were acute and convalescent COVID-19 samples, and they came from the United States, Italy and Spain.

Profiled with immunoSEQ multiplex PCR; TCRdb holds only in-frame clones, not every one. The table has some 250,000 clones, roughly 89% seen once. CDR1 is SGHNT, CDR2 YYREEE, per germline (reference sequence). The CDR3 runs to 13 residues. A note on this clone: Germline and junction disagree at one end, which may indicate a read error.

Adults between roughly 18 and 89 years of age took part from approximately 24 US areas. Membership in each cohort depended on participant-reported clinical history. The chain uses TRBV5-4 and TRBJ2-7; no clear D gene. The sequenced sample was PBMCs or T cells enriched from blood (not recorded which). This receptor was taken from a woman in her thirties with acute COVID-19. The CDR3 nucleotides are TGTGTCAGCAGCCTGTTTAGTCCTGACGAGCAGTACTTC. Encoded protein: CVSSLFSPDEQYF.